Below are 32 T cell receptor beta chains sequenced from a single sample in a study of OX40 agonist ivuxolimab in advanced cancers. Sequencing was performed with immunoSEQ multiplex PCR; in TCRdb, only in-frame clones are kept and a portion is missing. Here the sample spans 50,000 to 75,000 clones, just under 90% being singletons. Sequences were derived from CD4+ or CD8+ T cells sorted from blood, sampled in a trial of the OX40 agonist ivuxolimab. Receptors were obtained from an adult with an advanced solid tumor such as melanoma, head and neck, liver or kidney cancer.

This chain links TRBV19 with TRBJ2-2; unclear D gene. This CDR3 contains 12 residues. V lost 7 bases and J 4 bases, leaving 7 bases between the germline ends. Germline V gene sequence: CDR1 LNHDA, CDR2 SQIVND (reference sequence). The CDR3 coding sequence is TGTGCCAGTACTGTAGGCACCGGGGAGCTGTTTTTT. Protein product: CASTVGTGELFF.

The chain employs TRBV27 and TRBJ1-6, with 7 bases matching TRBD1. The CDR3 is made up of 15 amino acids. The V and J ends lost 4 bases and 5 bases, in that order; junction bases with no gene match: 5. CDR1 and CDR2 from the germline V gene are MNHEY and SMNVEV (reference sequence). CDR3 region: CASSSTGLNNSPLHF. In nucleotides, the CDR3 is TGTGCCAGCAGTTCGACAGGGCTAAATAATTCACCCCTCCACTTT.

The J gene is TRBJ1-2, the V gene TRBV29-1; the D gene is possibly TRBD1 (5 bases). The CDR3 runs 14 residues. The V end was cut by 7 bases, the J end by 3 bases, with 18 bases between. The germline gives CDR1 SQVTM, CDR2 ANQGSEA. CDR3 protein: CSAGDNPRDYGYTF. The CDR3 bases are TGCAGCGCGGGAGACAACCCCAGGGACTATGGCTACACCTTC.

The chain has TRBV6-1 and TRBJ1-2; no clear D. This CDR3 is 13 amino acids long. The V end lost 4 bases, the J end lost 5 bases, and 11 bases lay between the germline ends. Germline lookup yields CDR1 MNHNS and CDR2 SASEGT. CDR3 in amino acids: CASSARSPYGYTF. The CDR3 DNA reads as TGTGCCAGCAGTGCCCGGTCCCCTTATGGCTACACCTTC.

The genes are TRBV7-9 and TRBJ2-7, with TRBD1 matching over 12 bases. V shed 5 bases, J shed 2 bases, and the junction held 7 bases outside the gene matches. This CDR3 contains 16 residues. The germline CDR1 and CDR2 sequences are SEHNR and FQNEAQ (reference sequence). The DNA of the CDR3 is TGTGCCAGCAGCACCCGGGACAGGGGGCCTACCTACGAGCAGTACTTC. Its protein product is CASSTRDRGPTYEQYF.

This rearrangement joins TRBV4-1 to TRBJ2-3; no clear D. V lost 3 bases and J 4 bases, leaving 17 bases between the germline ends. The CDR3 extends over 16 amino acids. CDR1 is MGHRA and CDR2 is YSYEKL in the germline V gene. The CDR3 reads CASSHLDLVYADTQYF. The CDR3 DNA reads as TGCGCCAGCAGCCATCTCGACCTTGTGTATGCAGATACGCAGTATTTT.

In this sample, this clone turned up once. The chain carries TRBV30 and TRBJ1-1; 7 bases match TRBD1. With 3 bases clipped from V and 4 bases from J, the junction kept 8 bases outside the gene matches. This CDR3 comprises 14 residues. The germline gives CDR1 GTSNPN, CDR2 SVGIG (reference sequence). The CDR3 loop reads CAWRQTGSGTEAFF. The CDR3 nucleotides are TGTGCCTGGAGGCAGACAGGGTCCGGCACTGAAGCTTTCTTT.

The V and J genes are TRBV6-5 and TRBJ1-1; TRBD1 is a possible D gene (5 bases). The CDR3 has 16 amino acids. CDR1 and CDR2 from the germline V gene are MNHEY and SVGAGI. Trimming removed 0 bases at V and 5 bases at J, with 16 bases between. The CDR3 region is CASSYSRIHGGTEAFF. The CDR3 nucleotides are TGTGCCAGCAGTTACTCACGGATCCACGGGGGAACTGAAGCTTTCTTT.

The chain couples TRBV28 to TRBJ2-1, with D perhaps assigned TRBD1 or TRBD2 (6 bases each). CDR1 is MDHEN and CDR2 is SYDVKM in the germline V gene. Between the trimmed V and J ends, which lost 3 bases and 8 bases, there was a span of 11 bases. This CDR3 contains 13 residues. CDR3 loop: CASSFLGGYEQFF. CDR3 coding DNA: TGTGCCAGCAGTTTCCTCGGGGGCTATGAGCAGTTCTTC.

J is TRBJ1-5 and V is TRBV28, with D unclear. CDR3 length equals 14 residues. In germline, CDR1 is MDHEN, CDR2 SYDVKM. Trimming left V 2 bases short and J 2 bases short, with 7 bases between. CDR3 nucleotide sequence: TGTGCCAGCAGTTTAGCAGGAGGCAATCAGCCCCAGCATTTT. Protein sequence: CASSLAGGNQPQHF.

The chain links TRBV6-1 to TRBJ1-3, with a tentative D call TRBD1 (5 bases). CDR3 length equals 13 residues. V gave up 5 bases and J gave up 2 bases, with 7 bases separating them. Per germline, CDR1 MNHNS and CDR2 SASEGT. This chain's CDR3 is CASSTGPGNTIYF. Here the CDR3 DNA reads TGTGCCAGCAGTACAGGTCCTGGAAACACCATATATTTT.

The CDR3 reads CASSSEGARETQYF. CDR3 coding DNA: TGTGCCAGCAGCTCAGAGGGGGCGCGAGAGACCCAGTACTTC. The rearrangement links TRBV7-9 to TRBJ2-5, with 7 bases fitting TRBD1. Per germline, CDR1 SEHNR and CDR2 FQNEAQ (reference sequence). Unmatched junction bases numbered 6, after V lost 4 bases and J lost 4 bases. This CDR3 has 14 residues.

This clone has only one observation. The chain uses TRBV6-1 and TRBJ2-7; D is uncertain. In germline, CDR1 is MNHNS, CDR2 SASEGT. The CDR3 contains 16 residues. V dropped 2 bases and J dropped 3 bases, with 17 bases sitting between them. DNA of the CDR3: TGTGCCAGCAGTGAAAGGTACCCCCCACGGAGCTACGAGCAGTACTTC. It specifies CASSERYPPRSYEQYF.

This chain links TRBV18 with TRBJ1-1; 7 bases match TRBD1. The CDR3 runs to 16 residues. Germline V CDR1 and CDR2: KGHSH, LQKENI. V lost 6 bases to trimming and J lost 2 bases; unmatched junction nucleotides: 12. For the CDR3, the DNA is TGTGCCAGCTCTCTATTTGAGGGGGCTGTAAACACTGAAGCTTTCTTT. Its translation: CASSLFEGAVNTEAFF.

The chain employs TRBV15 and TRBJ1-2, with D tentatively TRBD1 (5 bases). V lost 5 bases to trimming and J lost 5 bases, with 18 bases between them. The length of the CDR3 is 15 residues. CDR1 and CDR2 from the germline V gene are LNHNV and YYDKDF (reference sequence). The CDR3 sequence: CATSPRRGAGYGYTF. The CDR3 bases are TGTGCCACCAGCCCCCGGAGGGGCGCGGGGTATGGCTACACCTTC.

This chain links TRBV5-8 with TRBJ2-5, with a possible D match to TRBD2 (5 bases). Per the germline V gene, CDR1 is SGHTS and CDR2 is YDEGEE. Trimming cost V 0 bases and J 0 bases, with 12 bases left between them. This CDR3 comprises 16 residues. The CDR3 spells CASSLAQDWYQETQYF. The CDR3 DNA follows: TGTGCCAGCAGCTTGGCGCAGGACTGGTACCAAGAGACCCAGTACTTC.

This rearrangement joins TRBV7-8 to TRBJ2-6, with D possibly called TRBD1 or TRBD2 (5 bases each). Trimming left V 10 bases short and J 1 base short, with 8 bases between. The CDR3 length is 13 residues. Germline V gene sequence: CDR1 SGHVS, CDR2 FQNEAQ. The CDR3 protein is CANGGSGANVLTF. CDR3 in DNA: TGTGCCAATGGGGGATCTGGGGCCAACGTCCTGACTTTC.

The chain joins TRBV7-3 to TRBJ2-1, with D hard to call. Per the germline V gene, CDR1 is SGHTA and CDR2 is FQGTGA. There are 12 residues in the CDR3. Between the trimmed V and J ends, which lost 5 bases and 14 bases, there was a span of 16 bases. CDR3 nucleotide sequence: TGTGCCAGCAGCCAGACTGGCCTGATGGAGTTCTTC. Translated, it gives CASSQTGLMEFF. Together with reference TRBV7-3 and TRBJ2-1, the CDR3 gives the full variable domain: GAGVSQTPSNKVTEKGKYVELRCDPISGHTALYWYRQSLGQGPEFLIYFQGTGAADDSGLPNDRFFAVRPEGSVSTLKIQRTERGDSAVYLCASSQTGLMEFFGPGTRLTVL.

The chain uses TRBV19 and TRBJ2-3; TRBD1 is a possible D gene (5 bases). The V end was cut by 5 bases, the J end by 3 bases, with 6 bases between. CDR1 is LNHDA and CDR2 is SQIVND in the germline V gene (reference sequence). The CDR3 totals 12 residues. CDR3 DNA sequence: TGTGCCAGTAGTGCAGGGACAGATACGCAGTATTTT. Encoded protein: CASSAGTDTQYF. Supplemented by reference TRBV19 and TRBJ2-3, the full variable domain reads DGGITQSPKYLFRKEGQNVTLSCEQNLNHDAMYWYRQDPGQGLRLIYYSQIVNDFQKGDIAEGYSVSREKKESFPLTVTSAQKNPTAFYLCASSAGTDTQYFGPGTRLTVL.

This chain links TRBV28 with TRBJ2-7; 7 positions match TRBD2. The CDR3 runs 14 residues. Germline CDR1 MDHEN, CDR2 SYDVKM. V was pared by 8 bases and J by 3 bases, with 10 bases of the junction left unmatched. CDR3 in DNA: TGTGCCAGCTATCCGAGCGGGAAGAGCTACGAGCAGTACTTC. It translates to CASYPSGKSYEQYF.

This chain links TRBV19 with TRBJ2-3, with D perhaps matching TRBD2 (6 bases). V was cut by 0 bases and J by 1 base, with 8 bases left in between. The CDR3 loop spans 15 amino acids. Per the germline V gene, CDR1 is LNHDA and CDR2 is SQIVND (reference sequence). CDR3 region: CASSIDGTGTDTQYF. CDR3 nucleotides: TGTGCCAGTAGTATAGATGGGACTGGCACAGATACGCAGTATTTT.

The rearrangement links TRBV6-6 to TRBJ1-6; no clear D gene. V lost 3 bases, J lost 8 bases, and 8 bases lay in between. Germline V gene sequence: CDR1 MNHNY, CDR2 SVGAGI (reference sequence). The CDR3 has 13 residues. The CDR3 DNA sequence: TGTGCCAGCAGTTATTTTGCTGATTCACCCCTCCACTTT. Amino acids: CASSYFADSPLHF.

The rearrangement joins TRBV25-1 to TRBJ2-7, with D possibly TRBD1 on 5 matching bases. The CDR3 is 12 amino acids. Germline lookup yields CDR1 MGHDK and CDR2 SYGVNS. The V gene lost 6 bases and the J gene lost 1 base, with 7 bases spanning the gap. The CDR3 here is CASSRDSYEQYF. The CDR3 DNA reads TGTGCCAGCAGCAGGGATTCCTACGAGCAGTACTTC.

The chain uses TRBV30 and TRBJ2-1, with 14 positions matching TRBD2. J lost 12 bases, V lost 1 base, and 5 bases had no gene match. The CDR3 has 14 residues. Germline V CDR1 and CDR2: GTSNPN, SVGIG (reference sequence). The DNA of the CDR3 is TGTGCCTGGAGTGCGGGACTAGCGGGAGAGTGGCAGTTCTTC. Translating it yields CAWSAGLAGEWQFF. The variable domain in full, with the rest retrieved from reference TRBV30 and TRBJ2-1, is SQTIHQWPATLVQPVGSPLSLECTVEGTSNPNLYWYRQAAGRGLQLLFYSVGIGQISSEVPQNLSASRPQDRQFILSSKKLLLSDSGFYLCAWSAGLAGEWQFFGPGTRLTVL.

This sequence joins TRBV7-9 and TRBJ1-2, with D unclear. V lost 5 bases to trimming and J lost 3 bases, with 1 base between them. Looked up from germline, CDR1 is SEHNR and CDR2 is FQNEAQ (reference sequence). CDR3 length: 10 amino acids. The CDR3 DNA reads as TGTGCCAGCAGCCACTATGGCTACACCTTC. Amino acids: CASSHYGYTF.

V gene TRBV11-2 combines with J gene TRBJ2-3; D is unclear. V dropped 1 base and J dropped 6 bases, with 14 bases sitting between them. CDR3 size: 15 residues. Germline-derived CDR1 and CDR2 are SGHAT and FQNNGV. CDR3 residues: CASSLGSRQVDTQYF. The CDR3 nucleotides are TGTGCCAGCAGCTTAGGTAGCCGCCAGGTTGATACGCAGTATTTT. The whole variable domain, remainder taken from reference TRBV11-2 and TRBJ2-3, is EAGVAQSPRYKIIEKRQSVAFWCNPISGHATLYWYQQILGQGPKLLIQFQNNGVVDDSQLPKDRFSAERLKGVDSTLKIQPAKLEDSAVYLCASSLGSRQVDTQYFGPGTRLTVL.

This clone was observed a single time. This chain uses TRBV29-1 with TRBJ2-1; 7 nucleotides match TRBD2. CDR1 is SQVTM, CDR2 ANQGSEA, per germline. The CDR3 length is 15 residues. V dropped 3 bases and J dropped 0; count of bases not matched to a gene: 5. This chain's CDR3 is CSVDERDRSYNEQFF. The DNA for the CDR3 is TGCAGCGTTGATGAGCGGGATCGCTCCTACAATGAGCAGTTCTTC.

The J gene is TRBJ1-6, the V gene TRBV6-5; the D gene is possibly TRBD1 (5 bases). The V end was cut by 4 bases, the J end by 5 bases, with 9 bases between. Germline loops: CDR1 MNHEY, CDR2 SVGAGI. The CDR3 sequence is 14 residues long. CDR3 DNA: TGTGCCAGCAGTTCACAGGAGAATAATTCACCCCTCCACTTT. Translating it yields CASSSQENNSPLHF.

The chain uses TRBV18 and TRBJ1-1; D gene uncertain. Trimming cost V 5 bases and J 3 bases, with 7 bases left between them. This CDR3 comprises 12 residues. Germline assignment: CDR1 KGHSH and CDR2 LQKENI. Here the CDR3 DNA reads TGTGCCAGCTCATTTGGGGACACTGAAGCTTTCTTT. Protein sequence: CASSFGDTEAFF. Using reference TRBV18 and TRBJ1-1 for the parts outside the CDR3, the full variable domain is NAGVMQNPRHLVRRRGQEARLRCSPMKGHSHVYWYRQLPEEGLKFMVYLQKENIIDESGMPKERFSAEFPKEGPSILRIQQVVRGDSAAYFCASSFGDTEAFFGQGTRLTVV.

V is TRBV6-5 and J is TRBJ1-1; the match to TRBD1 covers 7 bases. This CDR3 comprises 14 residues. Germline lookup yields CDR1 MNHEY and CDR2 SVGAGI. V trimming: 1 base; J trimming: 8 bases; junction bases outside the gene matches: 7. The CDR3, as DNA: TGTGCCAGCAGTTACTGGCAAGGGACAGTAGAAGCTTTCTTT. Translation gives CASSYWQGTVEAFF.

The J gene is TRBJ1-2, the V gene TRBV19, with a possible D match to TRBD1 (5 bases). Germline-derived CDR1 and CDR2 are LNHDA and SQIVND (reference sequence). The CDR3 runs to 14 residues. V was cut by 7 bases and J by 2 bases, with 14 bases left in between. The CDR3 region is CASTRWGGNYGYTF. Written as DNA, the CDR3 is TGTGCCAGTACCCGCTGGGGGGGGAACTATGGCTACACCTTC.

The chain couples TRBV7-2 to TRBJ2-7; 7 bases are shared with TRBD2. V lost 6 bases and J lost 2; bases outside the gene matches: 7. This CDR3 is 14 amino acids long. Per the germline V gene, CDR1 is SGHTA and CDR2 is FQGNSA. Written as DNA, the CDR3 is TGTGCCAGCAGTAGGGCTAGCGGTACCTACGAGCAGTACTTC. It is translated as CASSRASGTYEQYF.